This T cell receptor (beta chain) originates from a study of shared clonotypes between healthy human individuals. Clones were read by immunoSEQ multiplex PCR, and TCRdb kept only the in-frame ones, dropping some. The table has about 470,000 clones, about 85% seen once. V shed 4 bases and J shed 1 base, with 8 bases lying between them. Germline V gene sequence: CDR1 LNHNV, CDR2 YYDKDF (reference sequence). The CDR3 extends over 14 amino acids. The chain employs TRBV15 and TRBJ2-1, with D hard to call. This TCR was recovered from a woman in her forties in good health. Some clones in this sample may be carry-over from other donors' samples. Input material: PBMCs. This CDR3 is CATSNYGSYNEQFF. The CDR3 nucleotides read TGTGCCACCAGCAATTACGGATCCTACAATGAGCAGTTCTTC. Variable domain in full (rest from reference TRBV15 and TRBJ2-1): DAMVIQNPRYQVTQFGKPVTLSCSQTLNHNVMYWYQQKSSQAPKLLFHYYDKDFNNEADTPDNFQSRRPNTSFCFLDIRSPGLGDTAMYLCATSNYGSYNEQFFGPGTRLTVL.